The 26 T cell receptor beta chains listed next were all sequenced from one sample in a study of blood T cell repertoires in COVID-19. Method: immunoSEQ multiplex PCR; TCRdb's copy keeps in-frame clones and lacks some. In the table there are 290,000 or so clones, 90% of which are singletons. The sequencing input was PBMCs or T cells enriched from blood (not recorded which). The receptors were gathered from a woman in her thirties who had recovered from COVID-19.

The chain recombines TRBV28 with TRBJ2-7, with D unresolved. The V gene's germline CDR1 is MDHEN and CDR2 SYDVKM. V was clipped by 7 bases and J by 5 bases, with 12 bases between them. The CDR3 runs to 12 residues. Here the CDR3 DNA reads TGTGCCAGCAACCGGTTGAGCGACGAGCAGTACTTC. Translated, it gives CASNRLSDEQYF.

The CDR3: CASSHLTGLKTSSYNEQFF. The CDR3 bases are TGTGCCAGCAGCCACCTGACGGGACTCAAGACTAGCTCCTACAATGAGCAGTTCTTC. This chain connects TRBV3-1 (or the pseudogene TRBV3-2) to TRBJ2-1, with a tentative D call TRBD2 (6 bases). The CDR3 totals 19 residues. V lost 3 bases and J 0 bases, leaving 21 bases between the germline ends. Germline lookup yields CDR1 LGHDT and CDR2 YNNKEL (reference sequence).

The rearrangement links TRBV7-2 to TRBJ1-5; D gene ambiguous. CDR1 is SGHTA and CDR2 is FQGNSA in the germline V gene. The CDR3 is made up of 15 amino acids. V was shortened by 4 bases and J by 9 bases, with 19 bases between the two germline ends. CDR3 in amino acids: CASSYSTQNSGPQHF. The CDR3 nucleotides read TGTGCCAGCAGCTACTCTACACAGAACTCTGGGCCCCAGCATTTT.

The chain uses TRBV28 and TRBJ1-5; D remains unclear. The CDR3 runs 14 residues. Germline V gene data show CDR1 as MDHEN and CDR2 as SYDVKM. The V and J ends lost 2 bases and 6 bases respectively, with 11 bases between them. CDR3 region: CASSLGRYSQPQHF. In DNA form, the CDR3 reads TGTGCCAGCAGTTTAGGGAGGTACAGTCAGCCCCAGCATTTT.

V and J are TRBV2 and TRBJ1-1; tentatively, D is TRBD1 (5 bases). The CDR3 is 15 residues long. Trimming cost V 2 bases and J 0 bases, with 10 bases left between them. The germline gives CDR1 SNHLY, CDR2 FYNNEI. The CDR3 region has the DNA TGTGCCAGCAGTGAAAGACAGAGCATGAACACTGAAGCTTTCTTT. This encodes CASSERQSMNTEAFF.

The chain has TRBV19 and TRBJ2-2; TRBD2 agrees at 14 bases. CDR3 length: 23 residues. V trimming: 4 bases; J trimming: 6 bases; junction bases outside the gene matches: 25. Germline CDR1 reads LNHDA; CDR2 reads SQIVND (reference sequence). CDR3 residues: CASSTKPLFSGLAGEGSSGELFF. In DNA form, the CDR3 reads TGTGCCAGTAGTACAAAACCCCTCTTCTCGGGACTAGCGGGAGAGGGCTCGTCCGGGGAGCTGTTTTTT.

The rearrangement joins TRBV30 to TRBJ1-1; 8 bases fit TRBD1. V trimming: 5 bases; J trimming: 1 base; junction bases outside the gene matches: 6. Germline V gene sequence: CDR1 GTSNPN, CDR2 SVGIG (reference sequence). The CDR3 contains 14 residues. CDR3 loop: CAWDRQGPNTEAFF. The CDR3 DNA reads TGTGCCTGGGATAGACAGGGGCCGAACACTGAAGCTTTCTTT.

The chain uses TRBV5-1 and TRBJ2-5; tentative D call: TRBD1 (5 bases). The CDR3 is made up of 14 amino acids. V gave up 2 bases and J gave up 2 bases, with 10 bases separating them. The germline gives CDR1 SGHRS, CDR2 YFSETQ. CDR3 region: CASSFAAGQETQYF. The CDR3, as DNA: TGCGCCAGCAGCTTCGCGGCAGGGCAAGAGACCCAGTACTTC.

This clone showed up just a few times. The rearrangement links TRBV11-2 to TRBJ2-1; D is perhaps TRBD2 (5 bases). Between the trimmed V and J ends, which lost 5 bases and 0 bases, there was a span of 8 bases. Germline loops: CDR1 SGHAT, CDR2 FQNNGV. The CDR3 loop spans 14 amino acids. CDR3 in amino acids: CASSPDYSYNEQFF. The CDR3 coding sequence is TGTGCCAGCAGCCCAGACTACTCCTACAATGAGCAGTTCTTC.

This chain connects TRBV18 to TRBJ2-5; 7 bases agree with TRBD1. Germline assignment: CDR1 KGHSH and CDR2 LQKENI. Trimming cost V 5 bases and J 3 bases; bases outside gene matches: 6. The CDR3 totals 14 residues. The CDR3 reads CASSATGVKETQYF. CDR3 DNA: TGTGCCAGCTCAGCAACAGGGGTTAAAGAGACCCAGTACTTC.

This clone appeared once. This sequence joins TRBV3-1 (or the pseudogene TRBV3-2) and TRBJ1-2, with D possibly TRBD1 on 5 matching bases. The CDR3 is 15 residues long. The V end lost 3 bases, the J end lost 3 bases, and 14 bases lay between the germline ends. Germline V gene data show CDR1 as LGHDT and CDR2 as YNNKEL (reference sequence). The CDR3 sequence is CASSHSSIRDYGYTF. As DNA, the CDR3 is TGTGCCAGCAGCCATTCGTCTATCAGGGACTATGGCTACACCTTC.

The chain employs TRBV30 and TRBJ2-4; perhaps TRBD1 as D (5 bases). With 0 bases removed from V and 7 bases from J, the gap between germline ends came to 10 bases. Per germline, CDR1 GTSNPN and CDR2 SVGIG (reference sequence). There are 13 residues in the CDR3. In DNA form, the CDR3 reads TGTGCCTGGAGTGTACCAGGGTATAACATTCAGTACTTC. It translates to CAWSVPGYNIQYF.

This chain connects TRBV30 to TRBJ2-3; possibly TRBD1 for D (5 bases). Germline CDR1 reads GTSNPN; CDR2 reads SVGIG (reference sequence). Trimming pared 3 bases from V and 5 bases from J, leaving 15 bases between. The CDR3 is 14 residues long. The CDR3: CAWRGPSRIDTQYF. For the CDR3, the DNA is TGTGCCTGGAGGGGGCCTTCACGGATAGATACGCAGTATTTT.

The CDR3 protein is CASSQDMRASSYEQYF. In nucleotides, the CDR3 is TGCGCCAGCAGCCAAGATATGCGGGCCAGCTCCTACGAGCAGTACTTC. The rearrangement joins TRBV4-3 to TRBJ2-7, with D tentatively TRBD2 (5 bases). Germline values: CDR1 LGHNA, CDR2 YSLEER. Trimming shortened V by 0 bases and J by 0 bases, and 12 bases separated the two germline ends. This CDR3 has 16 amino acids.

J is TRBJ1-2 and V is TRBV27, with 7 bases lining up with TRBD1. This CDR3 contains 16 residues. CDR1 MNHEY and CDR2 SMNVEV come from the germline V gene (reference sequence). Germline trimming cut 5 bases from V and 0 bases from J; bases unmatched to any gene: 9. The CDR3 sequence: CASSPAGQSTNYGYTF. As DNA, the CDR3 is TGTGCCAGCAGTCCCGCGGGACAGTCGACTAACTATGGCTACACCTTC.

V is TRBV7-9 and J is TRBJ2-5, with TRBD2 identical over 13 bases. This CDR3 has 16 amino acids. V was pared by 7 bases and J by 5 bases, with 10 bases of the junction left unmatched. The V gene's germline CDR1 is SEHNR and CDR2 FQNEAQ (reference sequence). The CDR3, as DNA: TGTGCCAGCAACATTGGGACTAGCGGGATTTTCGAGACCCAGTACTTC. Translated, it gives CASNIGTSGIFETQYF.

This clone was observed once. CDR3 sequence reads: CAISGFAGQSYEQYF. The CDR3 region has the DNA TGTGCCATCAGTGGCTTCGCGGGACAGTCCTACGAGCAGTACTTC. The rearrangement uses TRBV10-3 and TRBJ2-7; tentative D call: TRBD1 (7 bases). The CDR3 runs 15 residues. The V end was cut by 4 bases, the J end by 1 base, with 14 bases between. Germline assignment: CDR1 ENHRY and CDR2 SYGVKD.

This rearrangement joins TRBV7-9 to TRBJ2-7, with D tentatively TRBD2 (6 bases). V was shortened by 1 base and J by 3 bases, with 13 bases between the two germline ends. Germline CDR1 reads SEHNR; CDR2 reads FQNEAQ (reference sequence). The CDR3 contains 15 residues. The CDR3 reads CASSLGGTPLYEQYF. Here the CDR3 DNA reads TGTGCCAGCAGCTTAGGGGGGACTCCACTCTACGAGCAGTACTTC.

The rearrangement links TRBV6-1 to TRBJ2-7, with D unresolved. The V gene lost 4 bases and the J gene lost 2 bases, with 12 bases spanning the gap. This CDR3 is 14 amino acids long. Germline V gene lookup returns CDR1 MNHNS and CDR2 SASEGT. CDR3 in amino acids: CASSVVGGAYEQYF. In DNA, the CDR3 is TGTGCCAGCAGTGTCGTTGGTGGAGCCTACGAGCAGTACTTC.

The chain couples TRBV28 to TRBJ2-1; possibly TRBD2 for D (5 bases). This CDR3 comprises 13 residues. Germline V lookup: CDR1 MDHEN, CDR2 SYDVKM. The ends were cut back, 3 bases at V and 7 bases at J, with 10 bases in the middle. CDR3 protein: CASSFILGNEQFF. The DNA for the CDR3 is TGTGCCAGCAGTTTCATACTAGGGAATGAGCAGTTCTTC.

The gene calls are TRBV10-3 and TRBJ2-1, with 11 bases identical to TRBD1. CDR3 length: 13 residues. V lost 4 bases and J lost 10; bases outside the gene matches: 3. Per germline, CDR1 ENHRY and CDR2 SYGVKD. The CDR3 sequence: CAISGTGGKEQFF. The CDR3 DNA is TGTGCCATCAGTGGGACAGGGGGCAAGGAGCAGTTCTTC.

The chain has TRBV7-3 and TRBJ2-3; 7 bases map to TRBD1. Losses at the gene ends were 5 bases for V and 3 bases for J; bases not matched to a gene: 5. CDR3 size: 14 residues. Germline V gene sequence: CDR1 SGHTA, CDR2 FQGTGA. The CDR3 DNA follows: TGTGCCAGCAGCCAGGGGGTCTTAACAGATACGCAGTATTTT. It is translated as CASSQGVLTDTQYF.

This chain uses TRBV30 with TRBJ2-5; D gene unclear. Germline CDR1 reads GTSNPN; CDR2 reads SVGIG (reference sequence). Trimming took off 0 bases at V and 5 bases at J, with 4 bases between the two ends. The length of the CDR3 is 11 residues. The CDR3 DNA follows: TGTGCCTGGAGTGTACAGGAGACCCAGTACTTC. It is translated as CAWSVQETQYF.

The chain couples TRBV4-2 to TRBJ2-7; no definite D call. This CDR3 region has 14 residues. Trimming cost V 0 bases and J 4 bases, with 10 bases left between them. Per the germline V gene, CDR1 is LGHNA and CDR2 is YNFKEQ. DNA of the CDR3: TGTGCCAGCAGCCAAGAGCTAGTGTTATACGAGCAGTACTTC. Protein sequence: CASSQELVLYEQYF.

This chain links TRBV18 with TRBJ1-2, with 7 bases that match TRBD1. V lost 3 bases, J lost 4 bases, and 5 bases stayed unmatched. The germline gives CDR1 KGHSH, CDR2 LQKENI. The CDR3 covers 14 residues. The CDR3 is CASSPGDRPYGYTF. CDR3 DNA sequence: TGTGCCAGCTCACCTGGGGACAGACCCTATGGCTACACCTTC.

The chain carries TRBV18 and TRBJ2-1, with D possibly being TRBD2 (5 bases). This CDR3 is 13 amino acids long. Germline CDR1 reads KGHSH; CDR2 reads LQKENI. V dropped 0 bases and J dropped 9 bases, with 9 bases sitting between them. CDR3 DNA: TGTGCCAGCTCACCACCCTCTAGCAGTGAGCAGTTCTTC. Residues: CASSPPSSSEQFF.